One sample yielded the 17 T cell receptor beta chains listed below, sequenced in a study of immune cell composition in non-small cell lung cancer. The protocol was immunoSEQ multiplex PCR, while the TCRdb copy is restricted to in-frame clones and leaves out a portion. Of more than 15,000 clones listed, 70% to 85% are singletons. Normal lung sampling was at least 3 cm from the tumour, as distant as possible. The same data also went into a second study, on CD4 T cells in lung cancer.

Sequenced sample: non-adjacent lung tissue. The receptor set was obtained from a human donor with non-small cell lung cancer.

The V gene is TRBV2, the J gene TRBJ1-4, with TRBD1 as a possible D gene (5 bases). The V and J ends lost 4 bases and 4 bases respectively, with 13 bases between them. Germline loops: CDR1 SNHLY, CDR2 FYNNEI. The CDR3 has 15 residues. CDR3: CASSARQSVNEKLFF. The CDR3 region has the DNA TGTGCCAGCAGTGCGAGACAGTCCGTTAATGAAAAACTGTTTTTT.

V gene TRBV6-6 combines with J gene TRBJ2-7; D possibly corresponds to TRBD2 (7 bases). Trimming stripped 6 bases from V and 7 bases from J, with 13 bases between. Per the germline V gene, CDR1 is MNHNY and CDR2 is SVGAGI (reference sequence). The CDR3 totals 12 residues. The CDR3: CASRGGAEEQYF. CDR3 DNA sequence: TGTGCCAGCAGGGGGGGGGCGGAAGAGCAGTACTTC.

The chain recombines TRBV5-4 with TRBJ2-5, with 9 bases identical to TRBD2. J was trimmed by 4 bases and V by 4 bases; bases with no gene match: 11. The CDR3 has 16 amino acids. Germline CDR1 reads SGHNT; CDR2 reads YYREEE (reference sequence). DNA of the CDR3: TGTGCCAGCAGCCCGGGGTCGCGGGGGGGCGGAGAGACCCAGTACTTC. It translates to CASSPGSRGGGETQYF. Full variable domain (remainder filled in from reference TRBV5-4 and TRBJ2-5): ETGVTQSPTHLIKTRGQQVTLRCSSQSGHNTVSWYQQALGQGPQFIFQYYREEENGRGNFPPRFSGLQFPNYSSELNVNALELDDSALYLCASSPGSRGGGETQYFGPGTRLLVL.

This clone is labeled large. The chain links TRBV6-5 to TRBJ1-6; D call uncertain. The V gene lost 2 bases and the J gene lost 8 bases, with 16 bases spanning the gap. The CDR3 loop spans 16 amino acids. Germline CDR1 MNHEY, CDR2 SVGAGI. CDR3 sequence reads: CASSYPRGDTYSPLHF. CDR3 nucleotide sequence: TGTGCCAGCAGTTACCCCCGGGGTGATACCTATTCACCCCTCCACTTT.

With regard to this clone: A read error may account for a junction end that differs from germline. This chain uses TRBV10-3 with TRBJ1-2, with 12 bases that match TRBD1. This CDR3 contains 15 residues. Germline V lookup: CDR1 ENHRY, CDR2 SYGVKD. In DNA form, the CDR3 reads TGTGCCAGCAGTGAAGGGGGACAGGGGGCGGATGGCTACACCTTC. Amino acid sequence: CASSEGGQGADGYTF.

The chain recombines TRBV11-3 with TRBJ1-6; D ambiguous. This CDR3 spans 15 amino acids. Germline loops: CDR1 SGHNT, CDR2 YENEEA. Trimming left V 5 bases short and J 4 bases short, with 12 bases between. The CDR3 sequence is CASSQQRAYNSPLHF. The DNA of the CDR3 is TGTGCCAGCAGCCAACAACGGGCTTATAATTCACCCCTCCACTTT.

CDR3 amino acids: CASRAERGHTDTQYF. CDR3 DNA sequence: TGTGCCAGCAGGGCGGAGCGGGGGCACACAGATACGCAGTATTTT. The rearrangement uses TRBV7-9 and TRBJ2-3, with 8 positions matching TRBD2. CDR3 length equals 15 residues. Germline V gene data show CDR1 as SEHNR and CDR2 as FQNEAQ (reference sequence). Trimming removed 6 bases from V and 2 bases from J; junction bases left unmatched: 7.

This chain uses TRBV14 with TRBJ2-7; maybe TRBD2 (7 bases). The germline V gene encodes CDR1 SGHDN and CDR2 FVKESK. This CDR3 contains 16 residues. Trimming took 4 bases from V and 4 from J, leaving 20 bases between them. The CDR3 sequence: CASSPLPGGRRYEQYF. In DNA, the CDR3 is TGTGCCAGCAGCCCTCTCCCCGGGGGGCGTAGATACGAGCAGTACTTC. Complete variable domain (other parts from reference TRBV14 and TRBJ2-7): EAGVTQFPSHSVIEKGQTVTLRCDPISGHDNLYWYRRVMGKEIKFLLHFVKESKQDESGMPNNRFLAERTGGTYSTLKVQPAELEDSGVYFCASSPLPGGRRYEQYFGPGTRLTVT.

The chain is built from TRBV27 and TRBJ2-5, with D perhaps TRBD2 (6 bases). This CDR3 has 16 residues. The germline V and J ends were trimmed by 6 bases and 3 bases, with 20 bases remaining between them. Germline loops: CDR1 MNHEY, CDR2 SMNVEV (reference sequence). The CDR3 reads CASRPPGAGKEETQYF. In DNA, the CDR3 is TGTGCCAGCAGGCCCCCCGGGGCGGGGAAGGAAGAGACCCAGTACTTC.

The genes are TRBV11-1 and TRBJ2-1, with D maybe TRBD1 (5 bases). The germline V and J ends were trimmed by 4 bases and 10 bases, with 14 bases remaining between them. Per germline, CDR1 SGHAT and CDR2 FQDESV (reference sequence). The CDR3 is made up of 13 amino acids. The DNA for the CDR3 is TGTGCCAGCAGCTCCCGACAGTCTCGGGAGCAGTTCTTC. This codes for CASSSRQSREQFF.

The CDR3 DNA is TGTGCCAGCAGCCCTGAGGTAGGGGGCCAACACACTGAAGCTTTCTTT. This encodes CASSPEVGGQHTEAFF. The rearrangement joins TRBV5-6 to TRBJ1-1; 7 bases map to TRBD1. The length of the CDR3 is 16 residues. V shed 4 bases and J 3 bases; nucleotides not matched to a gene: 12. Germline CDR1 and CDR2: SGHDT and YYEEEE.

The rearrangement joins TRBV10-1 to TRBJ1-1; tentative D call: TRBD1 (6 bases). V dropped 5 bases and J dropped 1 base, with 11 bases sitting between them. This CDR3 has 14 residues. Germline CDR1 and CDR2: WNHNN and SYGVQD (reference sequence). In DNA, the CDR3 is TGCGCCAGCAGTCGAGGGGGAACGAACACTGAAGCTTTCTTT. Translated, it gives CASSRGGTNTEAFF.

The genes are TRBV28 and TRBJ2-3; 7 bases agree with TRBD1. J lost 4 bases, V lost 5 bases, and 6 bases had no gene match. The CDR3 covers 14 residues. Germline CDR1 reads MDHEN; CDR2 reads SYDVKM. The CDR3 bases are TGTGCCAGCAGTCAAGGGGGCCGGGCAGATACGCAGTATTTT. Amino acid sequence: CASSQGGRADTQYF.

The chain links TRBV7-2 to TRBJ2-4; 7 nucleotides line up with TRBD2. The germline V gene encodes CDR1 SGHTA and CDR2 FQGNSA. The CDR3 contains 14 residues. V lost 5 bases, J lost 9 bases, and 10 bases stayed unmatched. CDR3 in DNA: TGTGCCAGCAGCGTCCAAATCCCGGGGGGCATTCAGTACTTC. Residues: CASSVQIPGGIQYF.

The V gene is TRBV5-1, the J gene TRBJ1-6; D not certain. V was pared by 4 bases and J by 8 bases, with 28 bases between. Germline-derived CDR1 and CDR2 are SGHRS and YFSETQ. The CDR3 length is 19 residues. CDR3 in DNA: TGCGCCAGCAGCCCTCTAGGGCGGGTAGGGAATATATTTGATTCACCCCTCCACTTT. Its protein product is CASSPLGRVGNIFDSPLHF.

The chain combines TRBV4-1 with TRBJ2-1; D is possibly TRBD2 (6 bases). Trimming took 10 bases from V and 7 from J, leaving 23 bases between them. CDR3 length: 15 residues. Germline CDR1 and CDR2: MGHRA and YSYEKL. In nucleotides, the CDR3 is TGCGCCACCCGATTCGCGGTTCTGGAGGGAAATGAGCAGTTCTTC. Amino acid sequence: CATRFAVLEGNEQFF.

V gene TRBV28 combines with J gene TRBJ2-7; 10 nucleotides align to TRBD1. The CDR3 totals 15 residues. The germline V gene encodes CDR1 MDHEN and CDR2 SYDVKM. J lost 2 bases, V lost 7 bases, and 8 bases had no gene match. CDR3 DNA sequence: TGTGCCAGCACTTCAGGGACAGGGGTCCCCTACGAGCAGTACTTC. It codes for CASTSGTGVPYEQYF.